The clone carrying this T cell receptor (beta chain) was seen a handful of times. V was cut by 3 bases and J by 4 bases, with 12 bases left in between. Germline loops: CDR1 GTSNPN, CDR2 SVGIG (reference sequence). The CDR3 runs 13 residues. The sample is drawn from a study of CD8+ T cells in alopecia areata. Extraction and reverse transcription of RNA yielded cDNA as the sequencing template. Assay used: immunoSEQ multiplex PCR; TCRdb lists only in-frame clones, some missing. Of about 120,000 clones in the sample, roughly two thirds are singletons; the top ten hold 2.5% to 3.5%. The chain is built from TRBV30 and TRBJ1-1; tentatively, D is TRBD1 (6 bases). Sequenced material: CD4+ T cells sorted from blood. The receptor comes from a human donor in good health. The CDR3, as DNA: TGTGCCTGGAGCGCAGGGGAGACCACTGAAGCTTTCTTT. Protein sequence: CAWSAGETTEAFF.